This TCR beta chain was captured by sequencing in a study of cytomegalovirus exposure and HLA in healthy donors. Study results and limitations: V- and J-gene trimming of TCR beta was linked (in a later analysis) to a missense DCLRE1C variant. Across donors, sequencing depth was assumed by presence/absence analyses to be roughly uniform.

This clone was seen more than once but under ten times. What it recognizes is unknown. The PCR made use of 60 Vbeta and 13 Jbeta primers. As handled by the study authors: In a later analysis, 80 million or so unique TCR beta chains included roughly 11 million shared by two or more donors. The assay was immunoSEQ multiplex PCR, and TCRdb's table has in-frame clones only and misses some. V and J calls and clone size follow that table, whereas D and trimming were derived from the DNA. The sample records more than 100,000 clones, roughly 66% being singletons. The clonotype was recovered from a woman aged 45 to 65 in good health and CMV-seronegative. The sequenced sample consisted of PBMCs.

DNA for the CDR3: TGTGCCAGCAGTGTACAGCGGATGGGCACAGATACGCAGTATTTT. Translated, it gives CASSVQRMGTDTQYF. V and J are TRBV2 and TRBJ2-3; TRBD2 might be the D (5 bases). CDR1 and CDR2 (germline): SNHLY, FYNNEI. The ends were cut back, 4 bases at V and 1 base at J, with 12 bases in the middle. This CDR3 spans 15 amino acids.